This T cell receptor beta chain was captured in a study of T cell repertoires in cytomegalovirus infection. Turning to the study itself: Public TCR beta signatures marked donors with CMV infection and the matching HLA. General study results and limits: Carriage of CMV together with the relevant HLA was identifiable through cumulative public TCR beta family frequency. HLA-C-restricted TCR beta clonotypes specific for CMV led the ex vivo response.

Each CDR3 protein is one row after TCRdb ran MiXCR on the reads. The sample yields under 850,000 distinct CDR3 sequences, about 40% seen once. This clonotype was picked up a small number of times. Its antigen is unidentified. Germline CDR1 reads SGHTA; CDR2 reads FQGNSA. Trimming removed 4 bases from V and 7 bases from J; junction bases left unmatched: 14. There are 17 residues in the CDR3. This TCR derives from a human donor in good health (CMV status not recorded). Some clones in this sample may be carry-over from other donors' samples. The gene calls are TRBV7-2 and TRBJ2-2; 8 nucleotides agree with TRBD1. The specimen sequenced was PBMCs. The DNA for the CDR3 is TGTGCCAGCAGCTCCGATTACCGGACAGGGCAACGCGGGGAGCTGTTTTTT. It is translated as CASSSDYRTGQRGELFF. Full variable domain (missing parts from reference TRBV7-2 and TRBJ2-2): GAGVSQSPSNKVTEKGKDVELRCDPISGHTALYWYRQSLGQGLEFLIYFQGNSAPDKSGLPSDRFSAERTGGSVSTLTIQRTQQEDSAVYLCASSSDYRTGQRGELFFGEGSRLTVL.